These 31 T cell receptor beta chains were sequenced from one sample in a study of T-cell memory formation after mild COVID-19. Using its own MiXCR run on the 5' RACE reads, TCRdb lists one record per CDR3 protein. Of about 190,000 distinct CDR3 sequences in the sample, 25% to 35% were seen once. Source material: PBMCs or a T cell subset sorted from them (not recorded which). The receptor source for this set is an adult woman who had mild COVID-19 (a few samples of this study predate the infection). Cell type and time point are not known.

The V call is TRBV2, the J call TRBJ2-1; TRBD2 matches at 7 bases. The V segment lost 6 bases and the J segment 7 bases; nucleotides outside the gene matches: 6. This CDR3 is built from 13 residues. Per germline, CDR1 SNHLY and CDR2 FYNNEI. The CDR3 reads CASRDGGRNEQFF. Here the CDR3 DNA reads TGTGCCAGCAGAGACGGGGGGAGAAATGAGCAGTTCTTC.

J is TRBJ2-7 and V is TRBV12-3 or TRBV12-4; 8 bases match TRBD1. The CDR3 consists of 16 residues. Trimming removed 3 bases from V and 0 bases from J; junction bases left unmatched: 7. The CDR3, as DNA: TGTGCCAGCAGTTTCCAGGGACAGGCATTCTCCTACGAGCAGTACTTC. Its protein is CASSFQGQAFSYEQYF.

The genes are TRBV4-1 and TRBJ2-1, with 8 bases matching TRBD2. Germline V gene lookup returns CDR1 MGHRA and CDR2 YSYEKL. V shed 4 bases and J 2 bases; nucleotides not matched to a gene: 4. This CDR3 comprises 15 residues. The DNA of the CDR3 is TGCGCCAGCAGCCTCGGGGGGGCAGCCTACAATGAGCAGTTCTTC. It is translated as CASSLGGAAYNEQFF.

V usage is TRBV5-4 and J usage is TRBJ2-3; the D is unclear. Trimming cost V 4 bases and J 2 bases, with 11 bases left between them. The germline V gene has CDR1 SGHNT and CDR2 YYREEE (reference sequence). This CDR3 is built from 14 residues. The CDR3, as DNA: TGTGCCAGCAGCCCCCCCGGAGACACAGATACGCAGTATTTT. Protein: CASSPPGDTDTQYF.

This clonotype was seen a few times. The genes are TRBV11-3 and TRBJ1-1; D gene ambiguous. Trimming pared 0 bases from V and 6 bases from J, leaving 29 bases between. The CDR3 is made up of 20 amino acids. In germline, CDR1 is SGHNT, CDR2 YENEEA. CDR3 in amino acids: CASSLDPLGILQRSHSEAFF. CDR3 nucleotide sequence: TGTGCCAGCAGCTTAGATCCATTAGGTATTTTACAGCGGAGTCATTCTGAAGCTTTCTTT.

As for this clonotype: A read error may account for a junction end that differs from germline. The rearrangement uses TRBV4-3 and TRBJ2-7; 10 nucleotides match TRBD2. The CDR3 consists of 14 residues. Germline CDR1 and CDR2: LGHNA and YSLEER. DNA for the CDR3: TGCGCCAGCAGCAAAGATGCGCTAGCGGGAGTGGTATACTTC. It yields the protein CASSKDALAGVVYF.

The chain's CDR3 is CASSPQGLRNTGELFF. In DNA, the CDR3 is TGTGCCAGCAGCCCGCAGGGGCTGCGGAACACCGGGGAGCTGTTTTTT. The V call is TRBV11-3, the J call TRBJ2-2; maybe TRBD1 (6 bases). CDR3 length equals 16 residues. V lost 5 bases and J 1 base, leaving 14 bases between the germline ends. Germline loops: CDR1 SGHNT, CDR2 YENEEA.

The CDR3 loop reads CASSLAQSSRDRGQPQHF. The CDR3 nucleotides are TGTGCCAGCAGTTTAGCCCAGTCGTCGCGGGACAGGGGTCAGCCCCAGCATTTT. The rearrangement uses TRBV12-3 or TRBV12-4 and TRBJ1-5; 10 positions match TRBD1. The CDR3 extends over 18 amino acids. Germline trimming cut 0 bases from V and 6 bases from J; bases unmatched to any gene: 11.

This clonotype was picked up a small number of times. This chain connects TRBV6-2 or TRBV6-3 to TRBJ2-3; TRBD1 agrees at 8 bases. CDR3 length: 16 amino acids. V lost 2 bases and J lost 6; bases outside the gene matches: 10. The germline V gene has CDR1 MNHEY and CDR2 SVGEGT. The CDR3 region is CASSYLGQGAVDTQYF. The CDR3 DNA follows: TGTGCCAGCAGTTACCTTGGTCAGGGGGCCGTGGATACGCAGTATTTT.

V usage is TRBV6-5 and J usage is TRBJ2-3; 7 bases agree with TRBD2. The junction had 13 bases not matched to a gene; V was cut back by 6 bases and J by 4 bases. The length of the CDR3 is 16 residues. Germline CDR1 MNHEY, CDR2 SVGAGI. The CDR3 DNA sequence: TGTGCCAGCAGAGTTAGTCGCGGGAGATCCGCAGATACGCAGTATTTT. Translation: CASRVSRGRSADTQYF.

This chain joins TRBV24-1 and TRBJ1-2; 8 nucleotides line up with TRBD1. The CDR3 is made up of 13 amino acids. The V and J ends lost 9 bases and 4 bases, in that order; junction bases with no gene match: 6. CDR1 is KGHDR and CDR2 is SFDVKD in the germline V gene. Written as DNA, the CDR3 is TGTGCCACCTCGGACAGGGCGAGCTATGGCTACACCTTC. Translation: CATSDRASYGYTF.

The chain employs TRBV4-2 and TRBJ2-7; 8 bases are a match to TRBD1. J gave up 3 bases and V 0 bases, and 7 bases lay outside the gene matches. The length of the CDR3 is 16 residues. Germline CDR1 is LGHNA and CDR2 is YNFKEQ. CDR3 sequence reads: CASSQDGQGPNYEQYF. The CDR3 nucleotides read TGTGCCAGCAGCCAAGACGGACAGGGACCAAACTACGAGCAGTACTTC.

The chain has TRBV4-1 and TRBJ2-1; 11 bases map to TRBD2. This CDR3 comprises 13 residues. J lost 11 bases, V lost 3 bases, and 3 bases had no gene match. Germline CDR1 is MGHRA and CDR2 is YSYEKL. For the CDR3, the DNA is TGCGCCAGCAGCCAGGGACTAGCGGCGAAGCAGTTCTTC. This translates into CASSQGLAAKQFF.

The chain combines TRBV7-8 with TRBJ1-5; the D gene is possibly TRBD1 (6 bases). V was clipped by 5 bases and J by 5 bases, with 16 bases between them. The CDR3 spans 15 residues. CDR1 is SGHVS and CDR2 is FQNEAQ in the germline V gene. DNA for the CDR3: TGTGCCAGCAGCCCAGTTACAGGGAGGGATCAGCCCCAGCATTTT. This codes for CASSPVTGRDQPQHF.

Only a few counts were recorded for this clonotype. V gene TRBV12-3 or TRBV12-4 combines with J gene TRBJ1-1; D ambiguous. V shed 7 bases and J shed 6 bases, with 12 bases lying between them. CDR3 size: 12 residues. CDR3 sequence (DNA): TGTGCCAGCACCCTAGGGCTCGCTGAAGCTTTCTTT. It is translated as CASTLGLAEAFF.

The chain carries TRBV3-1 and TRBJ2-5, with D maybe TRBD1 (5 bases). Looked up from germline, CDR1 is LGHDT and CDR2 is YNNKEL (reference sequence). This CDR3 comprises 14 residues. Trimming stripped 3 bases from V and 5 bases from J, with 13 bases between. The CDR3 DNA sequence: TGTGCCAGCAGCCACACTGGGGCTGGGGAGACCCAGTACTTC. It encodes CASSHTGAGETQYF.

The chain carries TRBV27 and TRBJ2-5; 12 bases match TRBD2. V shed 10 bases, J shed 5 bases, and the junction held 11 bases outside the gene matches. The CDR3 loop spans 15 amino acids. Germline V gene lookup returns CDR1 MNHEY and CDR2 SMNVEV (reference sequence). Here the CDR3 reads CATSLAGGSGETQYF. The CDR3 DNA reads TGTGCCACTTCACTAGCGGGGGGCTCCGGGGAGACCCAGTACTTC.

This clonotype was detected a few times. V gene TRBV7-8 combines with J gene TRBJ2-7, with D uncertain. V lost 1 base to trimming and J lost 3 bases, with 7 bases between them. The germline V gene encodes CDR1 SGHVS and CDR2 FQNEAQ. CDR3 length: 13 residues. CDR3 coding DNA: TGTGCCAGCAGCTTAGGCAGCCGCTACGAGCAGTACTTC. Its translation: CASSLGSRYEQYF.

This clonotype showed up just a few times. This chain uses TRBV4-1 with TRBJ2-7; 9 bases fit TRBD2. This CDR3 comprises 15 residues. CDR1 and CDR2 from the germline V gene are MGHRA and YSYEKL. The V gene end was trimmed by 4 bases and the J gene end by 6 bases; junction bases not matched to a gene: 10. CDR3 sequence reads: CASSPEEAGGGEQYF. CDR3 sequence (DNA): TGCGCCAGCAGCCCGGAAGAAGCGGGGGGAGGCGAGCAGTACTTC.

This sequence joins TRBV20-1 and TRBJ2-1; D uncertain. Trimming left V 4 bases short and J 9 bases short, with 7 bases between. The germline CDR1 and CDR2 sequences are DFQATT and SNEGSKA (reference sequence). The CDR3 covers 10 residues. The CDR3 DNA sequence: TGCAGTGCTAATAAGCTTGAGCAGTTCTTC. It is translated as CSANKLEQFF.

This clonotype has more than one count but fewer than ten. J is TRBJ2-3 and V is TRBV10-3, with TRBD2 as a possible D gene (6 bases). V lost 4 bases and J lost 4, with 15 bases in between. Germline CDR1 and CDR2: ENHRY and SYGVKD. CDR3 length: 15 amino acids. The CDR3 coding sequence is TGTGCCATCAGTGGTGGCGGGGAGGCCGCAGATACGCAGTATTTT. Translating gives CAISGGGEAADTQYF.

The V call is TRBV7-8, the J call TRBJ2-5; D could derive from TRBD1 or TRBD2 (5 bases each). The V gene lost 4 bases and the J gene lost 2 bases, with 11 bases spanning the gap. Germline assignment: CDR1 SGHVS and CDR2 FQNEAQ. This CDR3 has 14 residues. Here the CDR3 DNA reads TGTGCCAGCAGCTGGGGGAGCGGACAAGAGACCCAGTACTTC. Residues: CASSWGSGQETQYF.

This chain joins TRBV12-3 or TRBV12-4 and TRBJ1-5, with no clear D. CDR3 length equals 15 residues. Trimming removed 0 bases at V and 6 bases at J, with 12 bases between. The CDR3 sequence is CASSLAGLKGQPQHF. Written as DNA, the CDR3 is TGTGCCAGCAGTTTAGCGGGCCTCAAGGGTCAGCCCCAGCATTTT.

The chain is built from TRBV6-5 and TRBJ1-6; 8 nucleotides match TRBD1. Germline V CDR1 and CDR2: MNHEY, SVGAGI. Trimming at V came to 4 bases and at J to 7 bases, leaving 6 bases not matched to a gene. CDR3 length: 15 amino acids. CDR3 in DNA: TGTGCCAGCAGTTTTGGGGCAGGGGGCAATTCACCCCTCCACTTT. This codes for CASSFGAGGNSPLHF.

The table lists this clonotype with a few counts. The chain joins TRBV5-1 to TRBJ2-6; D uncertain. Germline V gives CDR1 SGHRS, CDR2 YFSETQ. Trimming left V 0 bases short and J 0 bases short, with 4 bases between. There are 15 residues in the CDR3. The CDR3 loop is CASSLGNSGANVLTF. CDR3 DNA sequence: TGCGCCAGCAGCTTGGGTAACTCTGGGGCCAACGTCCTGACTTTC.

The rearrangement uses TRBV3-1 and TRBJ2-1; no definite D call. Between the trimmed V and J ends, which lost 0 bases and 5 bases, there was a span of 5 bases. The length of the CDR3 is 13 residues. CDR1 LGHDT and CDR2 YNNKEL come from the germline V gene (reference sequence). The CDR3 DNA reads TGTGCCAGCAGCCAAGATGGACACAATGAGCAGTTCTTC. Amino acids: CASSQDGHNEQFF.

The J gene is TRBJ2-7, the V gene TRBV29-1, with D maybe TRBD2 (6 bases). V dropped 1 base and J dropped 2 bases, with 12 bases sitting between them. The CDR3 contains 14 residues. Germline CDR1 and CDR2: SQVTM and ANQGSEA. The CDR3 loop is CSVEVETGAYEQYF. CDR3 sequence (DNA): TGCAGCGTTGAAGTAGAGACGGGGGCCTACGAGCAGTACTTC.

The table lists this clonotype with a few counts. This chain links TRBV5-1 with TRBJ2-1, with 8 bases aligning to TRBD1. Germline V gene lookup returns CDR1 SGHRS and CDR2 YFSETQ. The CDR3 length is 16 residues. The J segment lost 3 bases and the V segment lost 5 bases, leaving 10 bases of the junction unmatched. CDR3 DNA sequence: TGCGCCAGCAGAAACGCAGGACAGGGATACTACAATGAGCAGTTCTTC. Its translation is CASRNAGQGYYNEQFF. The whole variable domain, remainder taken from reference TRBV5-1 and TRBJ2-1, is KAGVTQTPRYLIKTRGQQVTLSCSPISGHRSVSWYQQTPGQGLQFLFEYFSETQRNKGNFPGRFSGRQFSNSRSEMNVSTLELGDSALYLCASRNAGQGYYNEQFFGPGTRLTVL.

The V and J genes are TRBV9 and TRBJ2-3, with a possible D match to TRBD2 (5 bases). The CDR3 has 17 residues. Germline assignment: CDR1 SGDLS and CDR2 YYNGEE. V gave up 3 bases and J gave up 2 bases, with 19 bases separating them. As DNA, the CDR3 is TGTGCCAGCAGCGCGACACATAATAGCGCCCCCACAGATACGCAGTATTTT. It yields the protein CASSATHNSAPTDTQYF.

This clonotype was found a few times. V is TRBV27 and J is TRBJ2-5; TRBD2 agrees at 11 bases. CDR1 MNHEY and CDR2 SMNVEV come from the germline V gene (reference sequence). The length of the CDR3 is 17 residues. V was pared by 5 bases and J by 2 bases, with 10 bases of the junction left unmatched. The CDR3 here is CASSTTQTSGDQETQYF. The DNA for the CDR3 is TGTGCCAGCAGTACCACACAGACTAGCGGGGATCAAGAGACCCAGTACTTC.

The chain recombines TRBV5-1 with TRBJ2-5; 8 positions match TRBD2. The CDR3 covers 15 residues. V was clipped by 2 bases and J by 2 bases; unmatched bases: 5. Germline lookup yields CDR1 SGHRS and CDR2 YFSETQ. This CDR3 reads CASSFLRGAQETQYF. Written as DNA, the CDR3 is TGCGCCAGCAGCTTCTTGCGGGGGGCTCAAGAGACCCAGTACTTC.